This T cell receptor beta chain was profiled in a study of beta chain features in type 1 diabetes. In the study overall: All samples combined gave around 98,000,000 sorted cells for examination.

Study-wide results and limits: When cDNA is sequenced, cells with high TCR expression could be over-represented. When Type 1 diabetes patients were examined, their TCRB CDR3s proved moderately but significantly shorter in all four CD4+ subsets.

Each population that was sorted was more than 98% pure. A few counts support this clone. Its antigen remains unknown. Expressed TCRB transcripts were sequenced because the isolated RNA had all been reverse transcribed beforehand. Libraries were prepared by immunoSEQ multiplex PCR; TCRdb keeps only in-frame clonotypes and omits some of them. The sample includes some 22,000 clones, 50% to 70% seen only once; the top ten take approximately 0.39%. V dropped 2 bases and J dropped 4; count of bases not matched to a gene: 9. Germline V CDR1 and CDR2: GTSNPN, SVGIG (reference sequence). This CDR3 contains 16 residues.

The sequenced material came from stem cell memory CD4+ T cells from blood. This clonotype was obtained from a man aged 18 to 30 with type 1 diabetes. This sequence joins TRBV30 and TRBJ2-2, with 8 bases fitting TRBD2. This CDR3 is CAWSLTRTSFTGELFF. The CDR3 nucleotides read TGTGCCTGGAGTCTTACCCGGACTAGCTTCACCGGGGAGCTGTTTTTT.